What follows are 29 T cell receptor beta chains derived from one specimen sequenced in a study of T cell responses to AZD1222 COVID-19 vaccine. Measured with immunoSEQ multiplex PCR; TCRdb has only the in-frame clones, and not every one. The profile shows 84,000 or so clones, over 75% of them singletons. The sample consisted of peripheral blood, taken on day 0 of MenACWY control vaccination. These receptor sequences come from an adult in good health.

The V and J genes are TRBV30 and TRBJ1-1, with 7 bases that match TRBD1. Trimming cost V 2 bases and J 0 bases; bases outside gene matches: 6. The CDR3 consists of 15 residues. CDR1 GTSNPN and CDR2 SVGIG come from the germline V gene (reference sequence). CDR3 amino acids: CAWSLDRALNTEAFF. CDR3 sequence (DNA): TGTGCCTGGAGTCTAGACAGGGCCCTGAACACTGAAGCTTTCTTT.

V and J are TRBV18 and TRBJ1-3, with D unclear. V lost 4 bases, J lost 8 bases, and 6 bases lay in between. The CDR3 consists of 11 residues. Germline loops: CDR1 KGHSH, CDR2 LQKENI. The CDR3 here is CASSQEDTIYF. The CDR3 region has the DNA TGTGCCAGCTCACAGGAGGACACCATATATTTT.

The V call is TRBV3-1 (or the pseudogene TRBV3-2), the J call TRBJ2-5; D not resolved. Germline V gene lookup returns CDR1 LGHDT and CDR2 YNNKEL (reference sequence). CDR3 length equals 14 residues. Between the trimmed V and J ends, which lost 1 base and 2 bases, there was a span of 8 bases. The CDR3 sequence: CASSQGFGQETQYF. Here the CDR3 DNA reads TGTGCCAGCAGCCAAGGGTTCGGACAAGAGACCCAGTACTTC.

This clone has only a few counts. The rearrangement uses TRBV9 and TRBJ1-2, with no clear D. The germline V gene has CDR1 SGDLS and CDR2 YYNGEE. The CDR3 length is 16 residues. V lost 0 bases and J lost 5, with 17 bases in between. CDR3 nucleotides: TGTGCCAGCAGCGTAGCTCGCCAGGCTGGACTGTATGGCTACACCTTC. It yields the protein CASSVARQAGLYGYTF.

V gene TRBV18 combines with J gene TRBJ2-3, with D possibly matching TRBD1 (6 bases). V lost 2 bases to trimming and J lost 5 bases, with 8 bases between them. Germline CDR1 and CDR2: KGHSH and LQKENI. This CDR3 is 13 amino acids long. CDR3 sequence: CASSPGQRDTQYF. CDR3 DNA sequence: TGTGCCAGCTCACCAGGACAGAGAGATACGCAGTATTTT.

The J gene is TRBJ2-7, the V gene TRBV14; tentative D call: TRBD2 (5 bases). Germline CDR1 and CDR2: SGHDN and FVKESK. CDR3 length equals 13 residues. The ends were cut back, 0 bases at V and 6 bases at J, with 9 bases in the middle. CDR3: CASSQDTSGEQYF. DNA of the CDR3: TGTGCCAGCAGCCAAGATACGAGCGGCGAGCAGTACTTC.

V is TRBV7-2 and J is TRBJ2-3; a weak D match, TRBD2 (7 bases). With 2 bases removed from V and 6 bases from J, the gap between germline ends came to 21 bases. CDR1 is SGHTA and CDR2 is FQGNSA in the germline V gene. The CDR3 contains 17 residues. The CDR3, as DNA: TGTGCCAGCAGCTTAAACCCGCCGGGGGGCCTGCCGGATACGCAGTATTTT. Translation gives CASSLNPPGGLPDTQYF.

This chain links TRBV11-1 with TRBJ1-1; D is undetermined. The germline V gene has CDR1 SGHAT and CDR2 FQDESV (reference sequence). Trimming shortened V by 5 bases and J by 2 bases, and 18 bases separated the two germline ends. This CDR3 comprises 16 residues. The CDR3: CASSPNPRPGNTEAFF. The CDR3, as DNA: TGTGCCAGCAGCCCTAACCCCCGACCAGGAAACACTGAAGCTTTCTTT. Together with reference TRBV11-1 and TRBJ1-1, the CDR3 gives the full variable domain: EAEVAQSPRYKITEKSQAVAFWCDPISGHATLYWYRQILGQGPELLVQFQDESVVDDSQLPKDRFSAERLKGVDSTLKIQPAELGDSAMYLCASSPNPRPGNTEAFFGQGTRLTVV.

This chain joins TRBV5-1 and TRBJ2-7; D unresolved. This CDR3 region has 12 residues. V was clipped by 4 bases and J by 2 bases, with 7 bases between them. Germline-derived CDR1 and CDR2 are SGHRS and YFSETQ. This chain's CDR3 is CASSRSTYEQYF. The CDR3 region has the DNA TGCGCCAGCAGCAGGTCTACCTACGAGCAGTACTTC.

The chain employs TRBV21-1 and TRBJ1-2. TRBV21-1 is reported as a pseudogene. The CDR3 totals 16 residues. Here the CDR3 DNA reads TGTGCCAGCAGCAAAAGGAGAACGGAACCTTACTATGGCTACACCTTC. This sequence encodes CASSKRRTEPYYGYTF.

The J gene is TRBJ2-7, the V gene TRBV5-4; D is uncertain. Germline assignment: CDR1 SGHNT and CDR2 YYREEE (reference sequence). The V and J ends lost 2 bases and 9 bases respectively, with 12 bases between them. The CDR3 runs 12 residues. CDR3 DNA sequence: TGTGCCAGCAGCTTATATCGTGAAGGGCAGTACTTC. This translates into CASSLYREGQYF. Full variable domain (rest looked up from reference TRBV5-4 and TRBJ2-7): ETGVTQSPTHLIKTRGQQVTLRCSSQSGHNTVSWYQQALGQGPQFIFQYYREEENGRGNFPPRFSGLQFPNYSSELNVNALELDDSALYLCASSLYREGQYFGPGTRLTVT.

The CDR3 protein is CASRTSRGNYGYTF. The CDR3 DNA follows: TGTGCCAGCAGGACAAGTCGCGGTAACTATGGCTACACCTTC. The chain employs TRBV6-6 and TRBJ1-2; no definite D call. Trimming took off 6 bases at V and 1 base at J, with 12 bases between the two ends. Germline V lookup: CDR1 MNHNY, CDR2 SVGAGI (reference sequence). The CDR3 length is 14 residues.

J is TRBJ1-1 and V is TRBV27; TRBD1 is a possible D gene (6 bases). V dropped 5 bases and J dropped 4 bases, with 17 bases sitting between them. The CDR3 has 15 residues. Germline V gene data show CDR1 as MNHEY and CDR2 as SMNVEV (reference sequence). The CDR3 loop reads CASSTLDRMGTEAFF. The CDR3 DNA reads as TGTGCCAGCAGTACCCTAGACAGGATGGGCACTGAAGCTTTCTTT.

The chain couples TRBV9 to TRBJ1-1; D call uncertain. Germline loops: CDR1 SGDLS, CDR2 YYNGEE. V was trimmed by 3 bases and J by 5 bases, leaving 11 bases between them. The CDR3 runs to 13 residues. The CDR3 region is CASSANPETEAFF. CDR3 coding DNA: TGTGCCAGCAGCGCCAATCCGGAGACTGAAGCTTTCTTT.

The chain recombines TRBV7-8 with TRBJ2-7; tentative D call: TRBD2 (7 bases). The germline gives CDR1 SGHVS, CDR2 FQNEAQ. Trimming cost V 3 bases and J 4 bases, with 16 bases left between them. The CDR3 covers 15 residues. For the CDR3, the DNA is TGTGCCAGCAGCTTGGGTGGGGGGGCCTTTTACGAGCAGTACTTC. The encoded protein is CASSLGGGAFYEQYF.

V is TRBV6-1 and J is TRBJ2-4; possibly TRBD1 for D (5 bases). Germline V CDR1 and CDR2: MNHNS, SASEGT. The CDR3 is made up of 14 amino acids. Trimming removed 2 bases from V and 1 base from J, with 6 bases in between. The CDR3 sequence: CASSEYRAKNIQYF. The CDR3 coding sequence is TGTGCCAGCAGTGAATACAGGGCCAAAAACATTCAGTACTTC.

V and J are TRBV5-6 and TRBJ1-2; TRBD1 matches at 9 bases. The ends lost 4 bases at V and 4 bases at J; junction bases unmatched: 2. Germline V gives CDR1 SGHDT, CDR2 YYEEEE. This CDR3 has 13 residues. The DNA of the CDR3 is TGTGCCAGCAGCGACAGGGGGTTCTATGGCTACACCTTC. Translating it yields CASSDRGFYGYTF.

The V and J genes are TRBV5-6 and TRBJ2-1, with 8 bases identical to TRBD1. Germline V gives CDR1 SGHDT, CDR2 YYEEEE. The J segment lost 5 bases and the V segment lost 0 bases, leaving 4 bases of the junction unmatched. The CDR3 totals 15 residues. CDR3 DNA sequence: TGTGCCAGCAGCTTGGTCTCGACAGGGGACAATGAGCAGTTCTTC. The encoded protein is CASSLVSTGDNEQFF. The entire variable domain, with the rest obtained from reference TRBV5-6 and TRBJ2-1, is as follows: DAGVTQSPTHLIKTRGQQVTLRCSPKSGHDTVSWYQQALGQGPQFIFQYYEEEERQRGNFPDRFSGHQFPNYSSELNVNALLLGDSALYLCASSLVSTGDNEQFFGPGTRLTVL.

The CDR3: CASSPTLYEQYF. Here the CDR3 DNA reads TGTGCCAGCAGTCCGACCCTCTACGAGCAGTACTTC. The chain carries TRBV12-3 or TRBV12-4 and TRBJ2-7, with no clear D. The CDR3 has 12 amino acids. Deletions cut 5 bases from V and 3 bases from J, with 8 bases between.

CDR3 loop: CASSPTAEANYGYTF. CDR3 coding DNA: TGCGCCAGCAGCCCTACAGCAGAAGCTAACTATGGCTACACCTTC. The rearrangement uses TRBV4-1 and TRBJ1-2, with D uncertain. Trimming took off 4 bases at V and 0 bases at J, with 12 bases between the two ends. Germline CDR1 reads MGHRA; CDR2 reads YSYEKL. The CDR3 consists of 15 residues.

The rearrangement links TRBV15 to TRBJ1-2, with 8 nucleotides matching TRBD1. From germline, CDR1 is LNHNV and CDR2 YYDKDF (reference sequence). V lost 3 bases, J lost 6 bases, and 6 bases stayed unmatched. CDR3 length: 14 amino acids. CDR3 nucleotide sequence: TGTGCCACCAGCAGGGCAGGGGGCGCGGATGGCTACACCTTC. Amino acids: CATSRAGGADGYTF.

This clone appeared once. V is TRBV5-1 and J is TRBJ1-6, with a possible D match to TRBD1 (6 bases). The CDR3 contains 15 residues. V lost 0 bases to trimming and J lost 9 bases, with 13 bases between them. Per germline, CDR1 SGHRS and CDR2 YFSETQ. The CDR3 DNA is TGCGCCAGCAGCTTGGCCACAGGGAAGGGTTCACCCCTCCACTTT. Its protein product is CASSLATGKGSPLHF.

Details on this clone: Within the sample, other DNA sequences also encode this same CDR3. The genes are TRBV12-3 or TRBV12-4 and TRBJ1-1; unclear D gene. The CDR3 has 12 residues. The V end lost 5 bases, the J end lost 1 base, and 5 bases lay between the germline ends. CDR3 in DNA: TGTGCCAGCAGTCTCGGGAACACTGAAGCTTTCTTT. This encodes CASSLGNTEAFF.

The sample holds one count of this clone. V gene TRBV5-1 combines with J gene TRBJ1-6; D not resolved. V lost 4 bases, J lost 0 bases, and 11 bases lay in between. The germline gives CDR1 SGHRS, CDR2 YFSETQ. This CDR3 is built from 16 residues. In DNA form, the CDR3 reads TGCGCCAGCAGCCTACACGGGGACTCCTATAATTCACCCCTCCACTTT. Amino acids: CASSLHGDSYNSPLHF.

The V gene is TRBV2, the J gene TRBJ1-1; D is undetermined. Deletions cut 2 bases from V and 1 base from J, with 5 bases between. CDR3 length: 13 residues. From germline, CDR1 is SNHLY and CDR2 FYNNEI. The CDR3 here is CASSEWGNTEAFF. The CDR3 DNA reads TGTGCCAGCAGTGAATGGGGGAACACTGAAGCTTTCTTT.

This chain joins TRBV2 and TRBJ2-2; D might be TRBD2 (5 bases). The V and J ends lost 6 bases and 5 bases respectively, with 10 bases between them. This CDR3 is built from 13 residues. Germline V CDR1 and CDR2: SNHLY, FYNNEI. The CDR3 sequence is CASREAPTGELFF. The CDR3 region has the DNA TGTGCCAGCAGGGAGGCTCCTACCGGGGAGCTGTTTTTT.

V and J are TRBV2 and TRBJ1-1; D perhaps matches TRBD1 (6 bases). Trimming cost V 7 bases and J 10 bases, with 13 bases left between them. The CDR3 is made up of 11 amino acids. Germline lookup yields CDR1 SNHLY and CDR2 FYNNEI. The CDR3 DNA is TGTGCCAGCATCCGGGGGCTCGGAGCTTTCTTT. Translation: CASIRGLGAFF.

V and J are TRBV15 and TRBJ1-3; TRBD1 is a possible D gene (6 bases). From germline, CDR1 is LNHNV and CDR2 YYDKDF (reference sequence). This CDR3 contains 14 residues. The V and J ends lost 4 bases and 2 bases respectively, with 9 bases between them. For the CDR3, the DNA is TGTGCCACCAGCACAGGGGTCACTGGAAACACCATATATTTT. Protein sequence: CATSTGVTGNTIYF.

The V call is TRBV6-6, the J call TRBJ2-7; 10 positions match TRBD1. The CDR3 has 13 residues. From germline, CDR1 is MNHNY and CDR2 SVGAGI (reference sequence). V trimming: 7 bases; J trimming: 3 bases; junction bases outside the gene matches: 3. In DNA form, the CDR3 reads TGTGCCAGCATCTGGGACAGGGGCTACGAGCAGTACTTC. Translated, it gives CASIWDRGYEQYF.